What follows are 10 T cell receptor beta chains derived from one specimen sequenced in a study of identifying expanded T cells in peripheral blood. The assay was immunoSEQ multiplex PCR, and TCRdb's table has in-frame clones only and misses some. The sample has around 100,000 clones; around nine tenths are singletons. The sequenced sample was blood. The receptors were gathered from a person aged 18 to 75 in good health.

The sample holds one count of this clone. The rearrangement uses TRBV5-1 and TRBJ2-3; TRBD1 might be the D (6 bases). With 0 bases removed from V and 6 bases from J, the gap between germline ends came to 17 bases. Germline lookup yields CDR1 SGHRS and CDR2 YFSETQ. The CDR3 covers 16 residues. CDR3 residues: CASSLVAGVGSDTQYF. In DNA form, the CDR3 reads TGCGCCAGCAGCTTGGTGGCAGGGGTGGGGTCGGATACGCAGTATTTT.

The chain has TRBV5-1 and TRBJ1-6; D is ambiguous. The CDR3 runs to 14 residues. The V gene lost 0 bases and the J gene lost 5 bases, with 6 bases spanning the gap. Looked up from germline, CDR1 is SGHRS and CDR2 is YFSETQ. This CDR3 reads CASSLGLDNSPLHF. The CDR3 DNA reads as TGCGCCAGCAGCTTGGGTCTAGATAATTCACCCCTCCACTTT.

CDR3 sequence reads: CASSWAGSPSGNTIYF. The CDR3 nucleotides read TGTGCCAGCAGCTGGGCGGGGTCCCCCTCTGGAAACACCATATATTTT. The chain combines TRBV7-2 with TRBJ1-3; D not certain. V lost 4 bases and J lost 0, with 13 bases in between. Looked up from germline, CDR1 is SGHTA and CDR2 is FQGNSA. CDR3 size: 16 residues.

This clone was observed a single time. The CDR3 spells CASSSQRGAGRGYGYTF. CDR3 coding DNA: TGTGCCAGCAGCAGCCAAAGGGGGGCCGGCAGAGGCTATGGCTACACCTTC. The gene calls are TRBV7-8 and TRBJ1-2; possibly TRBD1 for D (6 bases). Trimming left V 5 bases short and J 4 bases short, with 23 bases between. Germline loops: CDR1 SGHVS, CDR2 FQNEAQ. The CDR3 totals 17 residues.

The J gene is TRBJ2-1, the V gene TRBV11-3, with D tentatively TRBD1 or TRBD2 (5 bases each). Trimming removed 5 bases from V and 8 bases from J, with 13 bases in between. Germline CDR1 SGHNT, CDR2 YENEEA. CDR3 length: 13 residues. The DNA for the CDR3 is TGTGCCAGCAGCCTGGGGGTAAGGGATGAGCAGTTCTTC. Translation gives CASSLGVRDEQFF. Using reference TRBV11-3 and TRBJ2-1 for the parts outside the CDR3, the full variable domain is EAGVVQSPRYKIIEKKQPVAFWCNPISGHNTLYWYLQNLGQGPELLIRYENEEAVDDSQLPKDRFSAERLKGVDSTLKIQPAELGDSAVYLCASSLGVRDEQFFGPGTRLTVL.

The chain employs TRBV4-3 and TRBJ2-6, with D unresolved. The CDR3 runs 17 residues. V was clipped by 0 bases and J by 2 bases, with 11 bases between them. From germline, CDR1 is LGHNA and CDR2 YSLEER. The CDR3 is CASSQEGLWAGANVLTF. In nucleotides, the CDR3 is TGCGCCAGCAGCCAAGAGGGGTTGTGGGCTGGGGCCAACGTCCTGACTTTC.

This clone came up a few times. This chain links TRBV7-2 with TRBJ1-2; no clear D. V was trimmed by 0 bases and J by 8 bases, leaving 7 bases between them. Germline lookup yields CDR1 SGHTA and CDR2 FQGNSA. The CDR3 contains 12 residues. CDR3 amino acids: CASSLAVLGYTF. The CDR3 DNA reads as TGTGCCAGCAGCTTAGCTGTCCTAGGCTACACCTTC.

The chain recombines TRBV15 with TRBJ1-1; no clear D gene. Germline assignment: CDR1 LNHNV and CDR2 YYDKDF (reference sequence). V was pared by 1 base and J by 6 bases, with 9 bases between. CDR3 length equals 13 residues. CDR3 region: CATSRGVAAEAFF. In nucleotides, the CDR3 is TGTGCCACCAGCAGAGGGGTTGCGGCTGAAGCTTTCTTT.

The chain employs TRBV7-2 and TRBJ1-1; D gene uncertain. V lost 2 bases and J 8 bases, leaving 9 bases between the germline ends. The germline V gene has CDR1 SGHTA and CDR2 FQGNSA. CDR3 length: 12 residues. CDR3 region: CASSLNAGEAFF. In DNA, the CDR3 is TGTGCCAGCAGCTTAAATGCGGGAGAAGCTTTCTTT.

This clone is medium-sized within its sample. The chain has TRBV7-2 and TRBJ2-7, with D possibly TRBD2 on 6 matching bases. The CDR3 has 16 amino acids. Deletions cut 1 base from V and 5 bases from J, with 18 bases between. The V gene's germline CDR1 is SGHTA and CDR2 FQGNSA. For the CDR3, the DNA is TGTGCCAGCAGCTTAGGGCCCCTCGGGGGAGTTAACGAGCAGTACTTC. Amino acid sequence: CASSLGPLGGVNEQYF.